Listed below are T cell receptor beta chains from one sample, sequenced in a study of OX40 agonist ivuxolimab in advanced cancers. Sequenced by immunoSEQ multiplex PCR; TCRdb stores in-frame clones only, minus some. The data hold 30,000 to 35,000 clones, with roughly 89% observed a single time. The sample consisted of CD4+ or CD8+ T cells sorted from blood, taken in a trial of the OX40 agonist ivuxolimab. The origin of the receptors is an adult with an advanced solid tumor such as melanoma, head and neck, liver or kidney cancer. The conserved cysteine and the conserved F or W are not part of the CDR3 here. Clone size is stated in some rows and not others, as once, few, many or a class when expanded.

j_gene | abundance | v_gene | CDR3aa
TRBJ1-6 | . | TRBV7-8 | ASSTGGQGDWYNSPLH
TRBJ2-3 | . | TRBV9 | ASSREGSDTQY
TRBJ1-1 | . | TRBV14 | ASSPEPGPSPTEAF
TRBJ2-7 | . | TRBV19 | ASSMGSPLGEQY
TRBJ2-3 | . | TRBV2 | ASRAVLAGDYTDTQY
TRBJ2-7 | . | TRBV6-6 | ASSYAGQDYEQY
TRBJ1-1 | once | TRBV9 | ASSGGGNLNTEAF
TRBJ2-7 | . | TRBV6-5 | ASSSEWDRVAYEQY
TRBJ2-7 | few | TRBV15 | ATSRDGAGGSGEQY
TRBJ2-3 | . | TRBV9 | ASSVVGIAADTQY
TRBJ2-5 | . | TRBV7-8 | ASSFPPETQY
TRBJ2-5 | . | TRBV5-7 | ASSLRTANQETQY
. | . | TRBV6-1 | ASRGLSYEQY
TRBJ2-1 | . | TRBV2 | AILLYNEQF
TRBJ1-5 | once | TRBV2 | ASRSKTDSNQPQH
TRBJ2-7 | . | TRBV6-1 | ASSATSGIIYEQY
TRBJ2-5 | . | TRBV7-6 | ASSLGTETQETQY
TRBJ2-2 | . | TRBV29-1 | SGGRGEGLTGELF
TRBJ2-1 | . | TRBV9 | ASSAGGGARNEQF
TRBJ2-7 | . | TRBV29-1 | SGRQGFEQY
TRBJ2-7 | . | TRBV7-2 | ASSFGQGLEQY
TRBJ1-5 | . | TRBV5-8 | ASSLVGRVDNQPQH
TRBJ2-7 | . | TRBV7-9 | ASSNTGGGEQY
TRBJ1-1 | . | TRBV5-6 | ASSAIGEAF
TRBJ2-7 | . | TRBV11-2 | ASSPAGQTYEQY
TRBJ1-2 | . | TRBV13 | ASSAGQANYGYT
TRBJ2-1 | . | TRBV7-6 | ASSSEATGGFDEQF
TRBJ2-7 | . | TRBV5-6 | ASSLGEYYEQY
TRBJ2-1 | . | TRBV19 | ASSITGPNNEQF
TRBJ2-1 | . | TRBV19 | ASSGGSSYNEQF
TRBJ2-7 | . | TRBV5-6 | ASSTVPYEQY
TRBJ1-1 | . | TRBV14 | ASSPSGLNTEAF
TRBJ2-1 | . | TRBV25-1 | ASEPQGSFYNEQF
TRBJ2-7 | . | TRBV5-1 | ASSLEGTGPSYEQY
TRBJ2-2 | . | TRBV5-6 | ASSSDSTGELF
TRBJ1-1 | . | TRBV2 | ASSLSVLTEAF
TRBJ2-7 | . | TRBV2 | ASSEYSGMDYEQY
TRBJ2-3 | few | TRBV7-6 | ASSKSRTYRGFTDTQY
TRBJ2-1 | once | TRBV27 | ASSWTGSSYNEQF
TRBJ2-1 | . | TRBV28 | ASSFSYEQF
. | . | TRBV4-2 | ASSPEAGVNSYEQY
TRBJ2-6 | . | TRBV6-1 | ASREDRAAGGANVLT